This TCR beta chain was captured by sequencing in a study of blood T cell repertoires in COVID-19. Background on the study: The United States, Italy and Spain were the sources of the acute and convalescent COVID-19 samples. PBMCs, B-cell-depleted T cells, or T cells provided the cDNA or gDNA that made up the material.

Participants came from roughly 23 US areas, aged about 18 to 100 years. Recovery among Cohort 3 donors was established by two negative PCRs, clearance, or symptom resolution. Using immunoSEQ multiplex PCR, the repertoire was profiled, and TCRdb retains in-frame clones only, with some absent. The table lists hundreds of thousands of clones, 75% to 90% of them singletons. This CDR3 has 15 amino acids. The trim removed 5 bases at V and 6 bases at J, leaving 6 bases unmatched. Germline V gives CDR1 MNHEY, CDR2 SMNVEV (reference sequence). The TCR comes from a man aged 25 to 45 who had recovered from COVID-19. The gene calls are TRBV27 and TRBJ1-5; 11 bases match TRBD1. The sequenced material came from PBMCs or T cells enriched from blood (not recorded which). This CDR3 is CASSPGQGAFQPQHF. The DNA for the CDR3 is TGTGCCAGCAGTCCAGGACAGGGGGCTTTTCAGCCCCAGCATTTT.